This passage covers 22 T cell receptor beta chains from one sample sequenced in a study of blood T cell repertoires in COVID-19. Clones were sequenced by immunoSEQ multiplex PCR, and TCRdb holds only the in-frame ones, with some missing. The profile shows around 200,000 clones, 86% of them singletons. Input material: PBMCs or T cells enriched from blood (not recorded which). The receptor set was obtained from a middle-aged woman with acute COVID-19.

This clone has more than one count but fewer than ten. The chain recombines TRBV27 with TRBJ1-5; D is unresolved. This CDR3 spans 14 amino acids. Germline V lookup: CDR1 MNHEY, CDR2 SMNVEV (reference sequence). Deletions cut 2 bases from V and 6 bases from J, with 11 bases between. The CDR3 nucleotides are TGTGCCAGCAGTTTACGGGGTTCAATTCAGCCCCAGCATTTT. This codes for CASSLRGSIQPQHF.

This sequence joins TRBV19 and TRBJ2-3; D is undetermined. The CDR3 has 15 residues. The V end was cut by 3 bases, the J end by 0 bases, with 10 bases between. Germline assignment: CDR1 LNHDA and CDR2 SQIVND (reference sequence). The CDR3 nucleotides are TGTGCCAGTAGTATGGTGGCCAGTAGCACAGATACGCAGTATTTT. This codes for CASSMVASSTDTQYF.

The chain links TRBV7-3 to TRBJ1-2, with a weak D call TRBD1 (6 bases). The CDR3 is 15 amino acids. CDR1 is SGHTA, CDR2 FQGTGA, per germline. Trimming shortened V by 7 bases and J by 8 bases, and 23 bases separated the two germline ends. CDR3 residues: CASTSSTLNRAGYTF. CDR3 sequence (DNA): TGTGCCAGCACAAGCTCTACTCTAAACAGGGCCGGCTACACCTTC.

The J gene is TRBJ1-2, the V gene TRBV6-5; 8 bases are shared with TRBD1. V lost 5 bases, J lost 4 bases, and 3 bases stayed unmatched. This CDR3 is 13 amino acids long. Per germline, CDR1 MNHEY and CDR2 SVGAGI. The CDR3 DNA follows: TGTGCCAGCAGTCCCGGGACAGGCTATGGCTACACCTTC. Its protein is CASSPGTGYGYTF.

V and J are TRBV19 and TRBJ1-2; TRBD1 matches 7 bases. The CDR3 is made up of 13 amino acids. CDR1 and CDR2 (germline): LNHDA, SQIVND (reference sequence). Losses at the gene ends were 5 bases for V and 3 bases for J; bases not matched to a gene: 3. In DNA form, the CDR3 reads TGTGCCAGTAGTCCGGGGACAGACTATGGCTACACCTTC. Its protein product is CASSPGTDYGYTF. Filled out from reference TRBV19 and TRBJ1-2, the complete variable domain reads DGGITQSPKYLFRKEGQNVTLSCEQNLNHDAMYWYRQDPGQGLRLIYYSQIVNDFQKGDIAEGYSVSREKKESFPLTVTSAQKNPTAFYLCASSPGTDYGYTFGSGTRLTVV.

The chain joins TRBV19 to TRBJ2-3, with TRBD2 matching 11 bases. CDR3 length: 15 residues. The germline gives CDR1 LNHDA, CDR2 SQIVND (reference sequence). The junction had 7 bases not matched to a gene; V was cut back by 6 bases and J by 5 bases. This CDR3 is CASSLAGGQGDTQYF. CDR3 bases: TGTGCCAGTAGCTTAGCGGGGGGGCAGGGAGATACGCAGTATTTT. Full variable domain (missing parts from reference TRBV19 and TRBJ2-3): DGGITQSPKYLFRKEGQNVTLSCEQNLNHDAMYWYRQDPGQGLRLIYYSQIVNDFQKGDIAEGYSVSREKKESFPLTVTSAQKNPTAFYLCASSLAGGQGDTQYFGPGTRLTVL.

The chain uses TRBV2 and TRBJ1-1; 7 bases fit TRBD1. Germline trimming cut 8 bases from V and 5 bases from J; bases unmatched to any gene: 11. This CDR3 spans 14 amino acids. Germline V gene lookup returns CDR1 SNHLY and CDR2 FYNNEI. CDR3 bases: TGTGCCAGCCGAGAGGACAGGCGGATGACTGAAGCTTTCTTT. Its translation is CASREDRRMTEAFF.

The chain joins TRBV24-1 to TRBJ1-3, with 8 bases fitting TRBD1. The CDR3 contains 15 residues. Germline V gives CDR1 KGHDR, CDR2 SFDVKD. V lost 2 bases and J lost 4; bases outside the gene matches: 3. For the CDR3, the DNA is TGTGCCACCAGTGATTCCCGGACAGGGGGAAACACCATATATTTT. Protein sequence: CATSDSRTGGNTIYF.

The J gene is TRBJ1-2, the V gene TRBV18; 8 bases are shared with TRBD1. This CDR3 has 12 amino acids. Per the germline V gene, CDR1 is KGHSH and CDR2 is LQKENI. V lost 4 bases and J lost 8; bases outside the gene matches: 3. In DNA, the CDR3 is TGTGCCAGCTCACAGGACAGGGAAGGCTACACCTTC. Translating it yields CASSQDREGYTF.

The CDR3 here is CAISESTGTEAFF. CDR3 nucleotide sequence: TGTGCCATCAGTGAGTCGACGGGGACTGAAGCTTTCTTT. This chain joins TRBV10-3 and TRBJ1-1; no firm D call. Germline assignment: CDR1 ENHRY and CDR2 SYGVKD. V lost 0 bases and J lost 5, with 7 bases in between. There are 13 residues in the CDR3.

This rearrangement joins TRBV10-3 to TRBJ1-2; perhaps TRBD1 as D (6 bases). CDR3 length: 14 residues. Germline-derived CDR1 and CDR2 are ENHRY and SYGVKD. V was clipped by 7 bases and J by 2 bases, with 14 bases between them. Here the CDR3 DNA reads TGTGCCATCAACCCAGGGGCTTCGAACTATGGCTACACCTTC. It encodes CAINPGASNYGYTF.

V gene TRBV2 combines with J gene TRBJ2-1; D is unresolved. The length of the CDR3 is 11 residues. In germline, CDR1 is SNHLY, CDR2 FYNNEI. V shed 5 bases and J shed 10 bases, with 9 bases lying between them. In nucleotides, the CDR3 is TGTGCCAGCAGTATCATCATGGAGCAGTTCTTC. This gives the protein CASSIIMEQFF.

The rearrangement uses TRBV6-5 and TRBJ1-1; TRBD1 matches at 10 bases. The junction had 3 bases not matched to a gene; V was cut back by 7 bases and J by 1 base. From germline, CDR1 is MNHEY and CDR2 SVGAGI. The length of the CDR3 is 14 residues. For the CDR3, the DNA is TGTGCCAGCAAAAGGACAGGGGGGAACACTGAAGCTTTCTTT. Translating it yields CASKRTGGNTEAFF.

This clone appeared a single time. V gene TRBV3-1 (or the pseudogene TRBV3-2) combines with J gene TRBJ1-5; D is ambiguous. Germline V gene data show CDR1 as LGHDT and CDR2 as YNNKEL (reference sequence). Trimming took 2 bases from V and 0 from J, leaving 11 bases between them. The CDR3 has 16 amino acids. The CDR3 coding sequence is TGTGCCAGCAGCCAAACCGGGATTTATAGCAATCAGCCCCAGCATTTT. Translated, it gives CASSQTGIYSNQPQHF.

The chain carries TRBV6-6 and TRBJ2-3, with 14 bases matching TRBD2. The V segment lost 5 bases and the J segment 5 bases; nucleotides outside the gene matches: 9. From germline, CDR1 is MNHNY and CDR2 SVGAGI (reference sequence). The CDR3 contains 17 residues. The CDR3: CASSPPGTSGGIDTQYF. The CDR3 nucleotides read TGTGCCAGCAGTCCCCCCGGGACTAGCGGGGGCATAGATACGCAGTATTTT.

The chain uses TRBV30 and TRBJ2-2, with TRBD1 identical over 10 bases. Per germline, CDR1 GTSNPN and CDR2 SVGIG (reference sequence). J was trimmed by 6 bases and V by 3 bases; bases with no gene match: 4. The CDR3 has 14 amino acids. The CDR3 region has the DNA TGTGCCTGGAGGGGACAGGGGTCGGCCGGGGAGCTGTTTTTT. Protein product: CAWRGQGSAGELFF.

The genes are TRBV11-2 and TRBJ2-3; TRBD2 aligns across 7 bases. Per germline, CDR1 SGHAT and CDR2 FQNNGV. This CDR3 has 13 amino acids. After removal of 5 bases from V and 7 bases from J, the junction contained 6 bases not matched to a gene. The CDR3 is CASSNRGSYTQYF. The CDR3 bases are TGTGCCAGCAGCAACCGCGGGAGCTATACGCAGTATTTT. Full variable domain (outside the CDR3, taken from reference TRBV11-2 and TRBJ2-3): EAGVAQSPRYKIIEKRQSVAFWCNPISGHATLYWYQQILGQGPKLLIQFQNNGVVDDSQLPKDRFSAERLKGVDSTLKIQPAKLEDSAVYLCASSNRGSYTQYFGPGTRLTVL.

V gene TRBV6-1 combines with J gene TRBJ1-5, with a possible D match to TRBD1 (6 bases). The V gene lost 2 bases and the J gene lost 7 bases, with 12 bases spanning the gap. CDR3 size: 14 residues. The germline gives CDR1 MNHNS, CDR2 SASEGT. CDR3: CASSERGGTQPQHF. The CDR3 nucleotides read TGTGCCAGCAGTGAAAGGGGGGGAACACAGCCCCAGCATTTT.

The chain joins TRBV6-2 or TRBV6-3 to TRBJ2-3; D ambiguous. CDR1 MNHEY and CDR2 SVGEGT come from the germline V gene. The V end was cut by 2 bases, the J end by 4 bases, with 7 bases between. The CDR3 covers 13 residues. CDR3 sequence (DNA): TGTGCCAGCAGTTACGACAAAGCAGATACGCAGTATTTT. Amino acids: CASSYDKADTQYF.

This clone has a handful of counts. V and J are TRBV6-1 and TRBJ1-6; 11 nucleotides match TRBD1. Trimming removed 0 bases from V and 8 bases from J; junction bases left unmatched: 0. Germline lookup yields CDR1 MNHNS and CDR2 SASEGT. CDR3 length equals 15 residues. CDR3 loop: CASSEAGQGDSPLHF. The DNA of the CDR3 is TGTGCCAGCAGTGAAGCGGGACAGGGGGATTCACCCCTCCACTTT.

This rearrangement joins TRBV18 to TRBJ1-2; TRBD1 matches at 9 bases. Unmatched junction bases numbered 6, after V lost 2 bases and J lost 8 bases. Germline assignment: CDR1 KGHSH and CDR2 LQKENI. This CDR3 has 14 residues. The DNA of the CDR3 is TGTGCCAGCTCACCATTACAGGGGGCCGAAGGCTACACCTTC. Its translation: CASSPLQGAEGYTF.

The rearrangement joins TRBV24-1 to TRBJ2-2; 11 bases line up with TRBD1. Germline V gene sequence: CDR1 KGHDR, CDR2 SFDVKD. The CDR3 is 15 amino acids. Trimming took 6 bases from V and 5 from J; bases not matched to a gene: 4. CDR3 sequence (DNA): TGTGCCACCAGTTCGGACAGGGGGCTTACCGGGGAGCTGTTTTTT. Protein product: CATSSDRGLTGELFF.